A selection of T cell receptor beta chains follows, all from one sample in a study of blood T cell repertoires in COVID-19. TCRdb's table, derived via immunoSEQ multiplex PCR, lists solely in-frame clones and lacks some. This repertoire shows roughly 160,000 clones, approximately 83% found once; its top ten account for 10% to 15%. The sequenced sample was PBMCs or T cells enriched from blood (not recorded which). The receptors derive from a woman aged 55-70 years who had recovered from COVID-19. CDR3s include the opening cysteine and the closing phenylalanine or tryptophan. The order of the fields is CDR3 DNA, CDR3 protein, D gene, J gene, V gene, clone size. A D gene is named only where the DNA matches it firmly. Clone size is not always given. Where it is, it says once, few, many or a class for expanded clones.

TGTGCCAGTGGAGACAGGGCGACGGGAAGCTCCATATATTTT,CASGDRATGSSIYF,TRBD1,TRBJ1-3,TRBV19,few
TGTGCCAGCAGCTCAAACAGGGTGCCCTATGGCTACACCTTC,CASSSNRVPYGYTF,.,TRBJ1-2,TRBV11-2,once
TGTGCCAGCAGTTCCTCGGACTTGAACACTGAAGCTTTCTTT,CASSSSDLNTEAFF,.,TRBJ1-1,TRBV28,.
TGTGCCAGCAGTTTGACACTCCCCCGTCAGTACTTC,CASSLTLPRQYF,.,TRBJ2-7,TRBV28,.
TGTGCCAGCAGCCGGGTTGGGGACAGGGGATATGGCTACACCTTC,CASSRVGDRGYGYTF,TRBD1,TRBJ1-2,TRBV25-1,.
TGTGCCAGTAGTTACAGGGCCGTCGGGGAGCTGTTTTTT,CASSYRAVGELFF,.,TRBJ2-2,TRBV19,.
TGTGCCAGCAGCCAAGGTTCGGACAGGGCGGGTCAGCCCCAGCATTTT,CASSQGSDRAGQPQHF,TRBD1,TRBJ1-5,TRBV4-2,.
TGTGCCAGCAGGGGACAGGGAGGCACTGAAGCTTTCTTT,CASRGQGGTEAFF,TRBD1,TRBJ1-1,TRBV28,.
TGCGCCAGCAGCTGGAGACTAGCGGCTAGCACAGATACGCAGTATTTT,CASSWRLAASTDTQYF,TRBD2,TRBJ2-3,TRBV5-1,.
TGCGCCAGCAGCCGGGCTCCCCCTGGAGGGCTCCGAGGTCGCGAGCAGTACTTC,CASSRAPPGGLRGREQYF,.,TRBJ2-7,TRBV4-1,.
TGTGCCAGCAGTTTAGGGCTAGCGGACGGGGAGCTGTTTTTT,CASSLGLADGELFF,TRBD2,TRBJ2-2,TRBV27,few
TGCGCCAGCAGTGAGCAGCCAAACGGGGGGAGGGAGTACTTC,CASSEQPNGGREYF,TRBD2,TRBJ2-7,TRBV10-2,.
TGTGCCAGCAGTTTGGGACAGGGTTATGGCTACACCTTC,CASSLGQGYGYTF,TRBD1,TRBJ1-2,TRBV2,.
TGTGCCAGCAGTTACTCGGATTTGGGGGGGGCGAGAAACACCATATATTTT,CASSYSDLGGARNTIYF,.,TRBJ1-3,TRBV6-2/TRBV6-3,.
TGTGCCAGCAGTTTCGTAGGGAGGGTTAACTATGGCTACACCTTC,CASSFVGRVNYGYTF,.,TRBJ1-2,TRBV28,.
TGTGCCAGCAGTCATAGCGGGAGCTCCTACGAGCAGTACTTC,CASSHSGSSYEQYF,TRBD2,TRBJ2-7,TRBV27,few
TGTGCCAGCAGCCAAAACAGGGGCCCCTATGGCTACACCTTC,CASSQNRGPYGYTF,TRBD1,TRBJ1-2,TRBV3-1/TRBV3-2,.
TGCAGCGTTGAAGATTCAGGGGACGGATCAGATACGCAGTATTTT,CSVEDSGDGSDTQYF,.,TRBJ2-3,TRBV29-1,.
TGTGCCTGGAGAACTCCGGGAGGATCACCCCTCCACTTT,CAWRTPGGSPLHF,.,TRBJ1-6,TRBV30,.
TGTGCCAGCAGCCAAGTGGCCTCTGCCTCCTACGAGCAGTACTTC,CASSQVASASYEQYF,.,TRBJ2-7,TRBV3-1/TRBV3-2,.
TGTGCCAGCAGCCTCCGAGGTTGGGAGACCCAGTACTTC,CASSLRGWETQYF,.,TRBJ2-5,TRBV3-1/TRBV3-2,.
TGCGCCAGCAGCTTTGGCGGGGTCACCTACGAGCAGTACTTC,CASSFGGVTYEQYF,.,TRBJ2-7,TRBV5-1,.
TGTGCCAGCAGTGTCTATGAAAAACTGTTTTTT,CASSVYEKLFF,.,TRBJ1-4,TRBV2,.
TGTGCCAGCTCACTCGACACCGGGGAGCTGTTTTTT,CASSLDTGELFF,.,TRBJ2-2,TRBV18,.
TGTGCCAGCAGCGTAGACACAGGGCACAATCAGCCCCAGCATTTT,CASSVDTGHNQPQHF,.,TRBJ1-5,TRBV5-5,.
TGTGCCAGTACGGGACAGGGAAGACTCTATGGCTACACCTTC,CASTGQGRLYGYTF,TRBD1,TRBJ1-2,TRBV19,few
TGTGCCAGCAGCCGCAAGGGGACTAATGAAAAACTGTTTTTT,CASSRKGTNEKLFF,.,TRBJ1-4,TRBV27,.
TGTGCCAGCAGCCAAGACACCGGGGGTTGGGACCCCTACGAGCAGTACTTC,CASSQDTGGWDPYEQYF,.,TRBJ2-7,TRBV4-2,once
TGTGCCACCGCGGAGTCTGGAAACACCATATATTTT,CATAESGNTIYF,.,TRBJ1-3,TRBV10-3,.
TGTGCCAGTAGTATAGGGGTTCAGGGGCGCGGCACTGAAGCTTTCTTT,CASSIGVQGRGTEAFF,.,TRBJ1-1,TRBV19,.
TGTGCCAGCAGTTTTCGAGTTGGAGATGAGCAGTTCTTC,CASSFRVGDEQFF,.,TRBJ2-1,TRBV12-3/TRBV12-4,.
TGTGCCAGTAGTATAGACTGGACATCGAACTATGGCTACACCTTC,CASSIDWTSNYGYTF,.,TRBJ1-2,TRBV19,once
TGCAGCGCCCAGGGGGCTAGCAATCAGCCCCAGCATTTT,CSAQGASNQPQHF,TRBD1,TRBJ1-5,TRBV29-1,.
TGCAGCGTTGAAGGAACCGGGACAGGGACCCTCGTTGAAGCTTTCTTT,CSVEGTGTGTLVEAFF,TRBD1,TRBJ1-1,TRBV29-1,few
TGTGCCAGCAGCTTAGCTGTTAGCGCGCAACATGAGCAGTTCTTC,CASSLAVSAQHEQFF,.,TRBJ2-1,TRBV7-9,.
TGTGCCAGCAGTGTGACCAGGGGGCAGGGCACTGAAGCTTTCTTT,CASSVTRGQGTEAFF,TRBD1,TRBJ1-1,TRBV2,.
TGTGCCAGCAGTCTAGGGGGCGAAGTTTTAAATGAGCAGTTCTTC,CASSLGGEVLNEQFF,TRBD1,TRBJ2-1,TRBV28,.
TGTGCCAGCACCCTAGATCACGCCCAGCCCCAGCATTTT,CASTLDHAQPQHF,.,TRBJ1-5,TRBV12-3/TRBV12-4,.
TGTGCCAGCAGCTTAATGTCAGGCACCAACACTGAAGCTTTCTTT,CASSLMSGTNTEAFF,.,TRBJ1-1,TRBV7-3,.
TGTGCCAGCAGTGAAGCCCTACAGGGCTCTCAGCCCCAGCATTTT,CASSEALQGSQPQHF,.,TRBJ1-5,TRBV2,.
TGCGCCAGCAGCTTGGCCCCCCCCGGCGGGACTAGCTCCTACAATGAGCAGTTCTTC,CASSLAPPGGTSSYNEQFF,TRBD2,TRBJ2-1,TRBV5-1,few
TGTGCCAGCAGCCAAGCTCTTACCTACAATGAGCAGTTCTTC,CASSQALTYNEQFF,.,TRBJ2-1,TRBV3-1/TRBV3-2,.
TGTGCCAGCAGTTCCCGACTAGCGGGAGTTAATGAGCAGTTCTTC,CASSSRLAGVNEQFF,TRBD2,TRBJ2-1,TRBV25-1,.